This TCR beta chain came from a study of shared clonotypes between healthy human individuals. The overall study: Donors, aged 18 to 49, were two women and three men.

Clones were sequenced by immunoSEQ multiplex PCR, and TCRdb holds only the in-frame ones, with some missing. The sample lists 1.6 million or so clones, 96% seen once, with 1% to 1.5% in the top ten. CDR1 is MNHNY, CDR2 SVGAGI, per germline (reference sequence). There are 16 residues in the CDR3. With 7 bases removed from V and 0 bases from J, the gap between germline ends came to 19 bases. Notes on this clone: Antigen specificity is unknown.

General study findings and limits: Larger estimated richness was generally seen in naive subsets than in memory subsets. Generation probability values for non-shared clonotypes were lower than those for clonotypes shared by all four donors. The study drew on few donors, limiting represented genetic and exposure-history diversity.

The sequence derives from a man aged 30 to 45 in good health. The source material was naive CD4+ T cells sorted from blood. Subset denoted: CD45RA+ positively selected. The J gene is TRBJ2-7, the V gene TRBV6-6, with a weak D call TRBD2 (6 bases). CDR3 DNA sequence: TGTGCCAGCACCTCCTCTGGCGGGATAGGCTCCTACGAGCAGTACTTC. Translated: CASTSSGGIGSYEQYF.